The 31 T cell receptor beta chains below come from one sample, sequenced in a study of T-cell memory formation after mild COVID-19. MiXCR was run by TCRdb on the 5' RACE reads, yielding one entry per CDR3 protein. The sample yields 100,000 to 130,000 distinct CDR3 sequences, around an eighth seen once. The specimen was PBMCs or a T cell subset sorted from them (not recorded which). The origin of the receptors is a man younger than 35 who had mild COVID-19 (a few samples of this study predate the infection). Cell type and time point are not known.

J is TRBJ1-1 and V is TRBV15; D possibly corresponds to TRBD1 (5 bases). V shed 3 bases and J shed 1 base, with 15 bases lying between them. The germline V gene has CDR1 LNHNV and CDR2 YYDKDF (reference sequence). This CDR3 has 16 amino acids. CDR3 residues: CATSRERGIGNTEAFF. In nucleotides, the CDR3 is TGTGCCACCAGCAGGGAAAGGGGAATCGGGAACACTGAAGCTTTCTTT.

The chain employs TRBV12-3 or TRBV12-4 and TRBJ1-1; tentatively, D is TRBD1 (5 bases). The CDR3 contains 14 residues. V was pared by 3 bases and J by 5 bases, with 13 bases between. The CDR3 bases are TGTGCCAGCAGTTTTGGCAGGGCCAGAACTGAAGCTTTCTTT. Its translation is CASSFGRARTEAFF.

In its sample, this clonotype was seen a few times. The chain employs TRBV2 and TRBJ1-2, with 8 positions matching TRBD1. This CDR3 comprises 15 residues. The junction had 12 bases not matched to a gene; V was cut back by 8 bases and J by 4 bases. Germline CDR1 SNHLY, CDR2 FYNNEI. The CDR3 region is CASGPRTGPIYGYTF. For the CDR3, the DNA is TGTGCCAGCGGACCGCGGACAGGGCCTATCTATGGCTACACCTTC.

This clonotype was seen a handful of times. The CDR3 loop is CSGVEGTGELFF. The CDR3, as DNA: TGCAGCGGGGTGGAGGGGACCGGGGAGCTGTTTTTT. The chain couples TRBV29-1 to TRBJ2-2; a possible D gene is TRBD2 (6 bases). Between the trimmed V and J ends, which lost 7 bases and 5 bases, there was a span of 11 bases. The germline V gene has CDR1 SQVTM and CDR2 ANQGSEA. CDR3 size: 12 residues.

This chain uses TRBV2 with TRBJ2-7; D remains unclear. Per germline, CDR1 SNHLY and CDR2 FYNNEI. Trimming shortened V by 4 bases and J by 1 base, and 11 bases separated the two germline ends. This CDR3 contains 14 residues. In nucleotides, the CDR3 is TGTGCCAGCAGTGTTCTGGTTGATTCCTACGAGCAGTACTTC. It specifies CASSVLVDSYEQYF.

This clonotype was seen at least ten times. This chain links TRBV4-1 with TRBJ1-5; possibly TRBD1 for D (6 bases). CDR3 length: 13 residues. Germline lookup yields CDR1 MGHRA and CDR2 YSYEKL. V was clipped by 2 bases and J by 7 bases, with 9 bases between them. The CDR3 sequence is CASSQSGGQPQHF. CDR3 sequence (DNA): TGCGCCAGCAGCCAATCCGGGGGCCAGCCCCAGCATTTT.

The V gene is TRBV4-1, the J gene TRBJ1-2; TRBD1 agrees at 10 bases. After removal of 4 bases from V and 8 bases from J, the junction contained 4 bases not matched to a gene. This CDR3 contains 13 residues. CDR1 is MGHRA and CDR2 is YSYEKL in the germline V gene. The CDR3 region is CASSLTGGSGYTF. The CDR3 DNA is TGCGCCAGCAGCCTGACAGGGGGCAGCGGCTACACCTTC.

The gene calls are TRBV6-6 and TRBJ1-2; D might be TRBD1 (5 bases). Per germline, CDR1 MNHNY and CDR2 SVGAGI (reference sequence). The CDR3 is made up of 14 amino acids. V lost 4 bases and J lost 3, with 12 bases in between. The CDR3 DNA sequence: TGTGCCAGCAGTTCCCTGACAGCCTACTATGGCTACACCTTC. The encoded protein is CASSSLTAYYGYTF.

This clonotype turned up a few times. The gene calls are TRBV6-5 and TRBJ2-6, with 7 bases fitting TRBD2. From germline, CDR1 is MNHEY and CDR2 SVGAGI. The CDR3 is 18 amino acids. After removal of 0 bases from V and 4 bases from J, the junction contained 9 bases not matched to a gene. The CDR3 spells CASSYSGGIRTGANVLTF. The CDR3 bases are TGTGCCAGCAGTTACTCGGGGGGGATCCGTACCGGGGCCAACGTCCTGACTTTC.

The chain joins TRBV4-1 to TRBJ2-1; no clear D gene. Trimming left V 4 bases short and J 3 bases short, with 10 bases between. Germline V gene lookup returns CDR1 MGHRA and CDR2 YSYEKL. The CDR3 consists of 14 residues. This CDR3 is CASSPRLHYNEQFF. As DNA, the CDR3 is TGCGCCAGCAGCCCGAGACTCCACTACAATGAGCAGTTCTTC.

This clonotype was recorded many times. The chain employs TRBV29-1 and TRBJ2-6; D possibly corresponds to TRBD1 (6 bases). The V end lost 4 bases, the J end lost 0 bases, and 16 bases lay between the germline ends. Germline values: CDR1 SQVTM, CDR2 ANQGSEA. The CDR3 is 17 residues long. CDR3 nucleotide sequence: TGCAGCGTTGGGATGACAGGTCCCCTCTCTGGGGCCAACGTCCTGACTTTC. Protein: CSVGMTGPLSGANVLTF. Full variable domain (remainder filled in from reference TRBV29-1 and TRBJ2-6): SAVISQKPSRDICQRGTSLTIQCQVDSQVTMMFWYRQQPGQSLTLIATANQGSEATYESGFVIDKFPISRPNLTFSTLTVSNMSPEDSSIYLCSVGMTGPLSGANVLTFGAGSRLTVL.

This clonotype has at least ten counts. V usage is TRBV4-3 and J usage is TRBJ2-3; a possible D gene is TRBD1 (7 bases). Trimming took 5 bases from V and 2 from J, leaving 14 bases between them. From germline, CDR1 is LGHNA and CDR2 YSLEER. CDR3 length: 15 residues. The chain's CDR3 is CASSDRQGLTDTQYF. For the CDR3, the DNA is TGCGCCAGCAGCGACCGACAGGGACTCACAGATACGCAGTATTTT.

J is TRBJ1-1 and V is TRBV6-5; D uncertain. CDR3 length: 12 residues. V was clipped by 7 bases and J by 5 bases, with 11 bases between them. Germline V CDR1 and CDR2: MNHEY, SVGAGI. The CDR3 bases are TGTGCCAGCATTACACGAGGGACTGAAGCTTTCTTT. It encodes CASITRGTEAFF.

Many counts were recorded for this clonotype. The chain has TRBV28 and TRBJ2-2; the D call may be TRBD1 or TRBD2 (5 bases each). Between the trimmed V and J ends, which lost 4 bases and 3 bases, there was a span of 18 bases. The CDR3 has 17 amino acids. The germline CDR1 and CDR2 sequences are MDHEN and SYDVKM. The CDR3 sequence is CASSSESRQGDTGELFF. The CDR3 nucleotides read TGTGCCAGCAGTTCCGAGTCACGTCAGGGAGACACCGGGGAGCTGTTTTTT.

CDR3 loop: CASSTALLLRGGNLAKNIQYF. In nucleotides, the CDR3 is TGTGCCAGCAGCACCGCCCTTCTTTTAAGGGGGGGGAACCTAGCCAAAAACATTCAGTACTTC. The chain carries TRBV28 and TRBJ2-4, with D possibly TRBD2 on 7 matching bases. Germline CDR1 is MDHEN and CDR2 is SYDVKM. V was pared by 6 bases and J by 0 bases, with 30 bases between. The CDR3 has 21 residues.

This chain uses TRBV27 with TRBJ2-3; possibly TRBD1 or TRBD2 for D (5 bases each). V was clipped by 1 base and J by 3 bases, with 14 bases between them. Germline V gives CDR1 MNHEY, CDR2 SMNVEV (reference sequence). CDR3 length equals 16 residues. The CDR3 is CASSLWDVSGTDTQYF. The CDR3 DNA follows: TGTGCCAGCAGTTTATGGGACGTAAGTGGGACAGATACGCAGTATTTT.

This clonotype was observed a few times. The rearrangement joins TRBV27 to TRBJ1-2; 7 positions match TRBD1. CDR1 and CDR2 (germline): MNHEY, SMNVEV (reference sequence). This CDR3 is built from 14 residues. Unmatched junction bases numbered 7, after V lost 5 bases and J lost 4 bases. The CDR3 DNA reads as TGTGCCAGCAGTGAGGGACAGTCTTCCTATGGCTACACCTTC. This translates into CASSEGQSSYGYTF.

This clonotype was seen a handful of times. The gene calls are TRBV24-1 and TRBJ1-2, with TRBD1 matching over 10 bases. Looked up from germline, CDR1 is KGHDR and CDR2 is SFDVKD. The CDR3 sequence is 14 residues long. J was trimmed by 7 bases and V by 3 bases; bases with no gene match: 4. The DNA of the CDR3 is TGTGCCACCAGTGATACGGGACAGGGGACTGGCTACACCTTC. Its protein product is CATSDTGQGTGYTF.

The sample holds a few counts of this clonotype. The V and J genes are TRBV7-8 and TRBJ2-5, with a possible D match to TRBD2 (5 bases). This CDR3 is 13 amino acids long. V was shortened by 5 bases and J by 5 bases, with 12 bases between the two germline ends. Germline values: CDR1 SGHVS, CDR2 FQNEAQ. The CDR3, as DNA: TGTGCCAGCAGCACCAGTCGCGGGGAGACCCAGTACTTC. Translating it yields CASSTSRGETQYF.

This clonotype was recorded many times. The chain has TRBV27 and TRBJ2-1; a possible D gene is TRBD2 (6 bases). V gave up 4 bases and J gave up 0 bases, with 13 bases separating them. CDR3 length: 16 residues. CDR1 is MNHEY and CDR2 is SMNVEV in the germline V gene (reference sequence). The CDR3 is CASSSWDLSSYNEQFF. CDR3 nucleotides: TGTGCCAGCAGTTCCTGGGACTTGAGCTCCTACAATGAGCAGTTCTTC.

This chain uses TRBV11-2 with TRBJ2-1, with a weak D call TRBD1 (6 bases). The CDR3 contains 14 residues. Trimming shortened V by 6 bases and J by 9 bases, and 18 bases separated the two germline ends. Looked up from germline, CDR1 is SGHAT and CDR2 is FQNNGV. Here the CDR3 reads CASSYTQGYGEQFF. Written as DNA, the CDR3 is TGTGCCAGCAGTTATACTCAGGGGTATGGTGAGCAGTTCTTC.

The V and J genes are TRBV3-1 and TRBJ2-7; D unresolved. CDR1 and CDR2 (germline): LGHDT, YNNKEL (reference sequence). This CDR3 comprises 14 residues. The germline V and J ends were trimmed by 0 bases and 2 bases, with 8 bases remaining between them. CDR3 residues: CASSQETVPYEQYF. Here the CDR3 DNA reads TGTGCCAGCAGCCAAGAAACCGTGCCCTACGAGCAGTACTTC.

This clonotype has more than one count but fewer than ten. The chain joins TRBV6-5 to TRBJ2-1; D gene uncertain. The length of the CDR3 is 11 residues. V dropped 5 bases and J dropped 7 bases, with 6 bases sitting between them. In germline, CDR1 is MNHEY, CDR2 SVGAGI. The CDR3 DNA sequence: TGTGCCAGCAGTGTAAGAAATGAGCAGTTCTTC. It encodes CASSVRNEQFF.

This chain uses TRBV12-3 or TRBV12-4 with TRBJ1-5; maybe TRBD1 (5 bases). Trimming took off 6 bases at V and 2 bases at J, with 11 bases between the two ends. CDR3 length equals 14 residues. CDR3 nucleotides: TGTGCCAGCAGCTATGACAGTGGCAATCAGCCCCAGCATTTT. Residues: CASSYDSGNQPQHF.

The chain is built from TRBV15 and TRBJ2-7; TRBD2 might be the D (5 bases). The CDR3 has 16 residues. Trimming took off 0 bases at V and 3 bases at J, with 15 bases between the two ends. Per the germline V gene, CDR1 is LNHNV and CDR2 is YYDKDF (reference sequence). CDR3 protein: CATSRDSRDFLYEQYV. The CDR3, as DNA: TGTGCCACCAGCAGAGATAGCCGGGATTTCCTCTACGAGCAGTACGTC.

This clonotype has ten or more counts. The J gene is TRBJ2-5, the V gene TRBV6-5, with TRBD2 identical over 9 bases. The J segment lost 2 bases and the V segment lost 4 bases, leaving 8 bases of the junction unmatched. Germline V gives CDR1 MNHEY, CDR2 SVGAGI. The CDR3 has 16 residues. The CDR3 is CASSSLAGVVQETQYF. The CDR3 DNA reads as TGTGCCAGCAGTTCGTTAGCGGGGGTCGTACAAGAGACCCAGTACTTC.

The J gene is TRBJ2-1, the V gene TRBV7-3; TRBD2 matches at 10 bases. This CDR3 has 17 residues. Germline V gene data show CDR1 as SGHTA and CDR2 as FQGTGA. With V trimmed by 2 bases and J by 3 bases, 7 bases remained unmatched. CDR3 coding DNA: TGTGCCAGCAGCTTACCGGCTAGCGGGGGCCTCTACAATGAGCAGTTCTTC. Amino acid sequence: CASSLPASGGLYNEQFF.

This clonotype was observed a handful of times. This chain's CDR3 is CASSQETVLRNEQYF. The CDR3 DNA reads as TGTGCCAGCAGCCAAGAAACTGTCCTGCGGAACGAGCAGTACTTC. The chain has TRBV4-2 and TRBJ2-7, with unresolved D. Trimming left V 0 bases short and J 5 bases short, with 14 bases between. This CDR3 comprises 15 residues. CDR1 LGHNA and CDR2 YNFKEQ come from the germline V gene.

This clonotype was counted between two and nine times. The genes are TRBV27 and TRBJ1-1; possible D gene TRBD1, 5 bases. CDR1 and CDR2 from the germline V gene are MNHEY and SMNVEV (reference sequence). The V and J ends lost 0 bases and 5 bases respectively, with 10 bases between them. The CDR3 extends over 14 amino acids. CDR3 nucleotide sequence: TGTGCCAGCAGTTTATCTGGGACGGGTACTGAAGCTTTCTTT. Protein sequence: CASSLSGTGTEAFF.

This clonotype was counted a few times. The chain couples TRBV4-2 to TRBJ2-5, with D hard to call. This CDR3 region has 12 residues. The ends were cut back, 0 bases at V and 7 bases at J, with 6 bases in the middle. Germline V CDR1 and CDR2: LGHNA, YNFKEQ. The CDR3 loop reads CASSQDHTTQYF. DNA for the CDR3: TGTGCCAGCAGCCAAGATCATACGACCCAGTACTTC.

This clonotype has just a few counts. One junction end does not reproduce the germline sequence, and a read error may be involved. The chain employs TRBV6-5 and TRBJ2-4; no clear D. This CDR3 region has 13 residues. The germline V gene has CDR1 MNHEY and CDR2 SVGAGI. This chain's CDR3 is CDSSYTQKNIQYF. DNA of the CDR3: TGTGACAGCAGTTACACACAGAAAAACATTCAGTACTTC.